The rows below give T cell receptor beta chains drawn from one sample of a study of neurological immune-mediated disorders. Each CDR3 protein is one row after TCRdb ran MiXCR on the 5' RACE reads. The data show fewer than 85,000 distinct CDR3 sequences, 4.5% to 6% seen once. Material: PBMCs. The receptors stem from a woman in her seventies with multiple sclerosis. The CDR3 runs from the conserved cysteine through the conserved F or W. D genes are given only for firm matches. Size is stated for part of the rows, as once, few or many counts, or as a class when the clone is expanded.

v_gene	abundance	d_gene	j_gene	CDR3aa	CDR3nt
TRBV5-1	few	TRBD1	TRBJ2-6	CASSLEGTGSSGANVLTF	TGCGCCAGCAGCTTGGAAGGGACAGGGTCCTCTGGGGCCAACGTCCTGACTTTC
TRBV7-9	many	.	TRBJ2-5	CASSPKGGGQETQYF	TGTGCCAGCAGCCCCAAGGGCGGCGGGCAAGAGACCCAGTACTTC
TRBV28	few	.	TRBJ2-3	CASASGTDTQYF	TGTGCCAGCGCGAGCGGCACAGATACGCAGTATTTT
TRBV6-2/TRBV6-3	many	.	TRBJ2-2	CASTERGLLANTGELFF	TGTGCCAGCACCGAGCGAGGGCTACTAGCGAACACCGGGGAGCTGTTTTTT
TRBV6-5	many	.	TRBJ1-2	CASRLDSSPFGYTF	TGTGCCAGCAGGCTAGACAGCTCCCCTTTCGGCTACACCTTC
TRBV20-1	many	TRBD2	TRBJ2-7	CSARDSGPSYEQYF	TGCAGTGCTAGGGATAGCGGGCCCTCCTACGAGCAGTACTTC
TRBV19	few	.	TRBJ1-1	CASSINANTEAFF	TGTGCCAGTAGTATAAACGCGAACACTGAAGCTTTCTTT
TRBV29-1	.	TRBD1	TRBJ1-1	CSVRTGFMNTEAFF	TGCAGCGTCCGGACAGGCTTTATGAACACTGAAGCTTTCTTT
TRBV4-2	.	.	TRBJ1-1	CASFSGIGLNTEAFF	TGTGCCAGCTTTTCAGGGATAGGGTTGAACACTGAAGCTTTCTTT
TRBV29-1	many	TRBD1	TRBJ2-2	CSVEEVTGKVGELFF	TGCAGCGTTGAAGAGGTGACAGGGAAGGTCGGGGAGCTGTTTTTT
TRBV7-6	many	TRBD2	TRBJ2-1	CASSLVLPTSAYNEQFF	TGTGCCAGCAGCTTAGTTCTGCCGACTAGCGCCTACAATGAGCAGTTCTTC
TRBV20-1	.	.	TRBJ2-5	CSARYRAQETQYF	TGCAGTGCTAGATACAGGGCCCAAGAGACCCAGTACTTC
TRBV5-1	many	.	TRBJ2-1	CASSGGTSSSYNEQFF	TGCGCCAGCAGCGGGGGGACGAGTAGCTCCTACAATGAGCAGTTCTTC
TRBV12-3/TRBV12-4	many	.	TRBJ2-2	CASHPRAGYTGELFF	TGTGCCAGCCACCCACGAGCGGGCTACACCGGGGAGCTGTTTTTT
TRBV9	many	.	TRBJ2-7	CASGTRDYEQYF	TGTGCCTCAGGCACCAGGGACTACGAGCAGTACTTC
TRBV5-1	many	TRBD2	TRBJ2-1	CASSPPGLAYNEQFF	TGCGCCAGCAGCCCTCCGGGACTAGCATACAATGAGCAGTTCTTC
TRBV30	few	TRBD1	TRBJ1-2	CAWSGDRRMYGYTF	TGTGCCTGGAGTGGGGACAGGAGGATGTATGGCTACACCTTC
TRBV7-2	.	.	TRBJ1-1	CASSSEGGEAFF	TGTGCCAGCAGCTCGGAGGGTGGTGAAGCTTTCTTT
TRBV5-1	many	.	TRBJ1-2	CASSLAPDTAYGYTF	TGCGCCAGCAGCTTGGCCCCGGACACGGCCTATGGCTACACCTTC
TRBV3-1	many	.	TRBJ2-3	CASSNRDYPRDTQYF	TGTGCCAGCAGCAACCGGGATTACCCGAGAGATACGCAGTATTTT
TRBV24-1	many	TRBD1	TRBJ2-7	CATSAGTGIYEQYF	TGTGCCACCAGTGCCGGGACAGGGATTTACGAGCAGTACTTC
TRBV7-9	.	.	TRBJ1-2	CASSKDTNYGYTF	TGTGCCAGCAGCAAGGACACTAACTATGGCTACACCTTC
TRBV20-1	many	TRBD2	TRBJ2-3	CSARTKGLAGVRDTQYF	TGCAGTGCTAGGACCAAGGGACTAGCGGGAGTAAGAGATACGCAGTATTTT
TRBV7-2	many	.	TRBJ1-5	CASSLEGDQPQHF	TGTGCCAGCAGCTTAGAAGGGGATCAGCCCCAGCATTTT
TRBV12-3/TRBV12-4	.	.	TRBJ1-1	CASSLGQTSTEAFF	TGTGCCAGCAGTTTAGGACAGACAAGCACTGAAGCTTTCTTT
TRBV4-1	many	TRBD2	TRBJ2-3	CASSHMGLAGSSTDTQYF	TGCGCCAGCAGCCACATGGGACTAGCGGGGTCTAGCACAGATACGCAGTATTTT
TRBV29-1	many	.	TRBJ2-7	CSVVEGGEQYF	TGCAGCGTTGTTGAAGGTGGGGAGCAGTACTTC
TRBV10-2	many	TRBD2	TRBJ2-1	CATLGLAGAKVGGGQFF	TGCGCCACCCTGGGGCTAGCGGGAGCAAAGGTAGGGGGCGGGCAGTTCTTC
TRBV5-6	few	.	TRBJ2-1	CASSSSIYSYNEQFF	TGTGCCAGCAGTTCTAGCATTTACTCCTACAATGAGCAGTTCTTC
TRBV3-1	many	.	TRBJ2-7	CASSQGLRGFYEQYF	TGTGCCAGCAGCCAAGGTCTCAGGGGTTTCTACGAGCAGTACTTC
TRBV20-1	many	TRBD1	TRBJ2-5	CSARDRDSSRWETQYF	TGCAGTGCTAGAGATCGGGACAGCTCAAGATGGGAGACCCAGTACTTC
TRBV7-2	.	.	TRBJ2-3	CASSLGGAWSDTQYF	TGTGCCAGCAGCTTAGGGGGGGCTTGGTCAGATACGCAGTATTTT
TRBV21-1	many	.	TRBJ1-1	CASSKVRGRGNTEAFF	TGTGCCAGCAGCAAAGTGAGGGGCAGGGGGAACACTGAAGCTTTCTTT
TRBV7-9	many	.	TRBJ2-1	CASSLIGPGNLNEQFF	TGTGCCAGCAGCTTAATCGGTCCGGGGAACCTCAATGAGCAGTTCTTC
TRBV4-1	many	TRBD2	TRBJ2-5	CASSPKLADQETQYF	TGCGCCAGCAGCCCCAAACTAGCGGATCAAGAGACCCAGTACTTC
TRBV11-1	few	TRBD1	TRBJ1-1	CASSVRDREGVAEAFF	TGTGCCAGCAGCGTCCGGGACAGGGAAGGGGTTGCTGAAGCTTTCTTT
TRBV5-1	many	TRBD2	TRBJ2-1	CASSLRLAGVTYNEQFF	TGCGCCAGCAGCTTGCGTCTAGCGGGAGTAACCTACAATGAGCAGTTCTTC
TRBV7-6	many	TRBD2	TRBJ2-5	CASSIRAGGETQYF	TGTGCCAGCAGCATCCGAGCGGGAGGGGAGACCCAGTACTTC
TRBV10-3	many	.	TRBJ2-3	CAISESGSRVKDTQYF	TGTGCCATCAGTGAGTCAGGGAGCCGAGTCAAAGATACGCAGTATTTT
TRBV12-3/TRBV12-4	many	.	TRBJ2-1	CASSPWRESNEQFF	TGTGCCAGCAGCCCCTGGCGAGAGAGCAATGAGCAGTTCTTC
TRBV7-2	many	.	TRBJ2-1	CASSPPGSLNEQFF	TGTGCCAGCAGCCCTCCCGGTTCCTTGAATGAGCAGTTCTTC
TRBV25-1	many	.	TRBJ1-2	CASRRGEWYGYTF	TGTGCCAGCAGGAGGGGAGAGTGGTATGGCTACACCTTC
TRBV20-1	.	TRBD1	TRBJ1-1	CSADKFGTGKNTEAFF	TGCAGTGCTGACAAGTTCGGGACAGGGAAAAACACTGAAGCTTTCTTT
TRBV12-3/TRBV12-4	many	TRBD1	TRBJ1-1	CASSHRDREAFF	TGTGCCAGCAGCCACCGGGACAGGGAAGCTTTCTTT
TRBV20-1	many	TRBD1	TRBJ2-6	CSASQGAMFLSGANVLTF	TGCAGTGCTAGTCAGGGGGCAATGTTTCTATCTGGGGCCAACGTCCTGACTTTC
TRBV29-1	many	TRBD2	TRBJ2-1	CSVGASGYNEQFF	TGCAGCGTTGGAGCTAGCGGTTACAATGAGCAGTTCTTC
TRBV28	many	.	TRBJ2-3	CASKMGGADTQYF	TGTGCCAGCAAAATGGGGGGAGCAGATACGCAGTATTTT
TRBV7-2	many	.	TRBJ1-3	CASSFGSTGNTIYF	TGTGCCAGCAGCTTCGGGAGTACTGGAAACACCATATATTTT
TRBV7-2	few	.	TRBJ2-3	CASSLAAFGDTQYF	TGTGCCAGCAGCTTAGCTGCCTTCGGCGATACGCAGTATTTT
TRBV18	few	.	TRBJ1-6	CASSPKGEDSPLHF	TGTGCCAGCTCACCGAAAGGGGAAGATTCACCCCTCCACTTT
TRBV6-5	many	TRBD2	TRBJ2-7	CASSRPTSGDFYEQYF	TGTGCCAGCAGTCGTCCGACTAGCGGGGACTTCTACGAGCAGTACTTC
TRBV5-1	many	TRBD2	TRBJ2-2	CASSILAGVSPGELFF	TGCGCCAGCAGCATCTTAGCGGGAGTGAGCCCCGGGGAGCTGTTTTTT
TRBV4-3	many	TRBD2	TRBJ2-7	CASSQEQGLAGVTRSYEQYF	TGCGCCAGCAGCCAAGAACAGGGACTAGCGGGAGTCACCCGCTCCTACGAGCAGTACTTC
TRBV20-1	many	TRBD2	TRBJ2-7	CSALTSGRASYEQYF	TGCAGTGCTCTCACTAGCGGGAGAGCTTCCTACGAGCAGTACTTC